This TCR beta chain was recovered during a study of CD8 T cell repertoires and HIV-1 epitope variants. The protocol was immunoSEQ multiplex PCR, while the TCRdb copy is restricted to in-frame clones and leaves out a portion. The repertoire holds about 5,600 clones, with roughly 66% as singletons. This clone came up a few times. Its cognate antigen is unknown. With 1 base removed from V and 5 bases from J, the gap between germline ends came to 2 bases. CDR3 length: 11 residues. CDR1 SEHNR and CDR2 FQNEAQ come from the germline V gene (reference sequence). The sample was cultured CD8+ T cells derived from PBMCs. The TCR was taken from a male donor with HIV. This chain connects TRBV7-9 to TRBJ1-1; D not certain. CDR3 sequence reads: CASSLDTEAFF. The CDR3, as DNA: TGTGCCAGCAGCTTAGATACTGAAGCTTTCTTT.